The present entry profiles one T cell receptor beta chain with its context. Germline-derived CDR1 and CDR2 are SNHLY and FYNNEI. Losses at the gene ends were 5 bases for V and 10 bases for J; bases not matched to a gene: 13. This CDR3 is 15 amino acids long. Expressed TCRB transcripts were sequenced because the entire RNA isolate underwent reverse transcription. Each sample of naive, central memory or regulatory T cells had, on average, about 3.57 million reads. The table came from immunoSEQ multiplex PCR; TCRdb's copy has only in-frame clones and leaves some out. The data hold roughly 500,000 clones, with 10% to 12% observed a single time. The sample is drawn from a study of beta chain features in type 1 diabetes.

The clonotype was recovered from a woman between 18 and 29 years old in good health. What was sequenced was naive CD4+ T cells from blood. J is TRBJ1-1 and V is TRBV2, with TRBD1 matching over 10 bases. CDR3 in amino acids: CASSLGQGTPLRAFF. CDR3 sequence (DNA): TGTGCCAGCAGTCTGGGACAGGGGACCCCGCTTCGAGCTTTCTTT.